Listed here are 31 T cell receptor beta chains from one sample, sequenced in a study of identical twins. TCRdb analysed the 5' RACE reads with MiXCR anew, one entry per CDR3 protein. The sample holds approximately 220,000 distinct CDR3 sequences; around a tenth are singletons and the top ten take 5.1%. Sequences were obtained from memory (CD45RO+) T cells sorted from blood. The receptors stem from a woman aged 18-29 years in good health.

The rearrangement joins TRBV5-1 to TRBJ2-7; D possibly corresponds to TRBD2 (6 bases). CDR1 is SGHRS, CDR2 YFSETQ, per germline. The CDR3 covers 15 residues. Trimming took 0 bases from V and 2 from J, leaving 12 bases between them. The CDR3 reads CASSLGDRGTYEQYF. The CDR3 DNA reads as TGCGCCAGCAGCTTGGGTGACCGGGGGACCTACGAGCAGTACTTC. The whole variable domain, filled in from reference TRBV5-1 and TRBJ2-7, reads KAGVTQTPRYLIKTRGQQVTLSCSPISGHRSVSWYQQTPGQGLQFLFEYFSETQRNKGNFPGRFSGRQFSNSRSEMNVSTLELGDSALYLCASSLGDRGTYEQYFGPGTRLTVT.

The table lists this clonotype with many counts. This chain links TRBV2 with TRBJ1-5; no definite D call. This CDR3 has 14 amino acids. Trimming cost V 7 bases and J 0 bases, with 10 bases left between them. The germline CDR1 and CDR2 sequences are SNHLY and FYNNEI. CDR3 sequence reads: CASKGPGSNQPQHF. The CDR3 nucleotides are TGTGCCAGCAAGGGCCCGGGTAGCAATCAGCCCCAGCATTTT.

This clonotype was seen a few times. The gene calls are TRBV29-1 and TRBJ1-1; 7 positions agree with TRBD1. The germline gives CDR1 SQVTM, CDR2 ANQGSEA. CDR3 length: 11 residues. V was pared by 7 bases and J by 7 bases, with 6 bases of the junction left unmatched. CDR3 nucleotides: TGCAGCGCGTTGAGGGACAGTGAAGCTTTCTTT. Translation gives CSALRDSEAFF.

The chain combines TRBV20-1 with TRBJ2-3, with a weak D call TRBD2 (5 bases). With 6 bases removed from V and 5 bases from J, the gap between germline ends came to 18 bases. Germline-derived CDR1 and CDR2 are DFQATT and SNEGSKA (reference sequence). The CDR3 is 14 residues long. CDR3 DNA sequence: TGCAGTGCCACCTTCTCGAAAGAGGGAGATACGCAGTATTTT. This sequence encodes CSATFSKEGDTQYF.

This clonotype showed up just a few times. The chain employs TRBV12-3 or TRBV12-4 and TRBJ2-1; no clear D gene. V was pared by 2 bases and J by 2 bases, with 10 bases between. This CDR3 has 15 amino acids. CDR3 residues: CASSLWEGPYNEQFF. CDR3 bases: TGTGCCAGCAGTTTATGGGAAGGGCCCTACAATGAGCAGTTCTTC.

This clonotype was seen many times. The chain is built from TRBV7-8 and TRBJ2-1; 11 nucleotides align to TRBD2. CDR1 is SGHVS, CDR2 FQNEAQ, per germline. J gave up 2 bases and V 4 bases, and 4 bases lay outside the gene matches. CDR3 length: 16 amino acids. The DNA for the CDR3 is TGTGCCAGCAGCTCACAGACTAGCGGGACCTACAATGAGCAGTTCTTC. Protein product: CASSSQTSGTYNEQFF.

This rearrangement joins TRBV10-3 to TRBJ1-1; D unresolved. The CDR3 has 14 amino acids. From germline, CDR1 is ENHRY and CDR2 SYGVKD. The V end lost 2 bases, the J end lost 0 bases, and 7 bases lay between the germline ends. CDR3 amino acids: CAISEGGVNTEAFF. CDR3 DNA sequence: TGTGCCATCAGTGAGGGAGGAGTGAACACTGAAGCTTTCTTT.

This clonotype was detected only a few times. This rearrangement joins TRBV5-1 to TRBJ1-1; D might be TRBD1 (6 bases). Germline CDR1 reads SGHRS; CDR2 reads YFSETQ. Trimming pared 4 bases from V and 6 bases from J, leaving 13 bases between. The CDR3 is 13 amino acids. The CDR3 protein is CASSPPYRAEAFF. The CDR3 DNA is TGCGCCAGCAGCCCCCCGTACAGGGCTGAAGCTTTCTTT.

This clonotype has ten or more counts. CDR3 coding DNA: TGCGCCAGCAGCTTAGGCGGGGGATACACCGGGGAGCTGTTTTTT. This codes for CASSLGGGYTGELFF. This chain joins TRBV5-1 and TRBJ2-2; 7 bases line up with TRBD2. This CDR3 contains 15 residues. The trim removed 2 bases at V and 3 bases at J, leaving 4 bases unmatched. Germline CDR1 is SGHRS and CDR2 is YFSETQ.

This clonotype was seen many times. This chain links TRBV29-1 with TRBJ2-3; D unclear. Germline V gives CDR1 SQVTM, CDR2 ANQGSEA. This CDR3 is 10 amino acids long. The ends were cut back, 3 bases at V and 3 bases at J, with 1 base in the middle. The CDR3, as DNA: TGCAGCGTTGATACAGATACGCAGTATTTT. Translated: CSVDTDTQYF.

The table lists this clonotype with a few counts. The V and J genes are TRBV12-3 or TRBV12-4 and TRBJ2-4; no clear D. The CDR3 loop spans 14 amino acids. The germline V and J ends were trimmed by 4 bases and 4 bases, with 11 bases remaining between them. The CDR3: CASSSLVRKNIQYF. CDR3 coding DNA: TGTGCCAGCAGTTCTCTGGTCCGGAAAAACATTCAGTACTTC.

The chain carries TRBV5-8 and TRBJ2-1; the D is unclear. Trimming took 1 base from V and 5 from J, leaving 10 bases between them. Germline-derived CDR1 and CDR2 are SGHTS and YDEGEE. CDR3 size: 14 residues. CDR3 residues: CASSLSPSHNEQFF. CDR3 nucleotide sequence: TGTGCCAGCAGCTTGAGCCCGTCCCACAATGAGCAGTTCTTC.

This clonotype was seen repeatedly, ten times or more. V is TRBV6-2 or TRBV6-3 and J is TRBJ2-7; D possibly corresponds to TRBD2 (5 bases). Germline V gene lookup returns CDR1 MNHEY and CDR2 SVGEGT. V was trimmed by 7 bases and J by 6 bases, leaving 16 bases between them. This CDR3 contains 13 residues. The CDR3 sequence: CASINGVESEQYF. The CDR3 bases are TGTGCCAGCATTAACGGGGTGGAGAGCGAGCAGTACTTC.

The CDR3 protein is CASSLAAKGGYTF. The CDR3 DNA follows: TGTGCCAGCAGCTTAGCGGCAAAGGGTGGCTACACCTTC. This chain links TRBV7-9 with TRBJ1-2; D is undetermined. Germline lookup yields CDR1 SEHNR and CDR2 FQNEAQ (reference sequence). The CDR3 has 13 amino acids. V was clipped by 0 bases and J by 7 bases, with 9 bases between them.

The CDR3 spells CASGLRETQYF. The DNA for the CDR3 is TGTGCTAGTGGTCTAAGGGAGACCCAGTACTTC. This chain links TRBV12-5 with TRBJ2-5; the D is unclear. Germline V gene sequence: CDR1 LGHNT, CDR2 FRNRAP. This CDR3 contains 11 residues. Trimming cost V 5 bases and J 5 bases, with 6 bases left between them.

The CDR3 DNA sequence: TGCGCCAGCAGTCCTGGGACTAGCGGGGGGTTGAGGTTCAATGAGCAGTTCTTC. It yields the protein CASSPGTSGGLRFNEQFF. The V and J genes are TRBV10-1 and TRBJ2-1, with 15 positions matching TRBD2. V lost 5 bases and J lost 6; bases outside the gene matches: 11. CDR1 is WNHNN and CDR2 is SYGVQD in the germline V gene (reference sequence). This CDR3 has 18 residues.

There are a few counts of this clonotype. The chain recombines TRBV20-1 with TRBJ2-7; D unclear. CDR1 DFQATT and CDR2 SNEGSKA come from the germline V gene (reference sequence). V was cut by 3 bases and J by 4 bases, with 19 bases left in between. CDR3 length equals 15 residues. The DNA for the CDR3 is TGCAGTGCTAGGGGTTCGGATAATTCTCGTTACGAGCAGTACTTC. Its protein product is CSARGSDNSRYEQYF.

As to this clonotype: An end of the junction does not agree with germline; a read error may underlie this. V and J are TRBV7-2 and TRBJ2-3; TRBD1 or TRBD2 may be the D gene (5 bases each). The CDR3 spans 15 residues. The germline CDR1 and CDR2 sequences are SGHTA and FQGNSA. This CDR3 reads CASSLGRGPTNTQYF. CDR3 sequence (DNA): TGTGCCAGCAGCTTAGGTCGGGGACCCACAAATACGCAGTATTTT. Variable domain in full (rest from reference TRBV7-2 and TRBJ2-3): GAGVSQSPSNKVTEKGKDVELRCDPISGHTALYWYRQSLGQGLEFLIYFQGNSAPDKSGLPSDRFSAERTGGSVSTLTIQRTQQEDSAVYLCASSLGRGPTNTQYFGPGTRLTVL.

The chain joins TRBV7-8 to TRBJ2-7; 7 bases are shared with TRBD1. The V and J ends lost 5 bases and 6 bases, in that order; junction bases with no gene match: 7. CDR1 SGHVS and CDR2 FQNEAQ come from the germline V gene. The CDR3 contains 13 residues. Here the CDR3 reads CASSPGTDREQYF. The CDR3 DNA sequence: TGTGCCAGCAGCCCAGGGACAGACCGCGAGCAGTACTTC.

The gene calls are TRBV12-3 or TRBV12-4 and TRBJ2-1; possibly TRBD1 for D (5 bases). The ends were cut back, 5 bases at V and 6 bases at J, with 14 bases in the middle. This CDR3 spans 14 amino acids. CDR3 protein: CASSPRTRGNEQFF. CDR3 DNA sequence: TGTGCCAGCAGTCCCCGGACAAGAGGCAATGAGCAGTTCTTC.

This clonotype was seen a few times. The rearrangement links TRBV6-1 to TRBJ1-6; D call uncertain. The germline gives CDR1 MNHNS, CDR2 SASEGT. The CDR3 runs 13 residues. The V and J ends lost 4 bases and 9 bases respectively, with 10 bases between them. CDR3 in amino acids: CASSATLSSPLHF. The CDR3 coding sequence is TGTGCCAGCAGTGCCACCCTGAGTTCACCCCTCCACTTT.

J is TRBJ2-2 and V is TRBV10-3; 11 bases line up with TRBD1. V was clipped by 4 bases and J by 6 bases; unmatched bases: 7. Germline V gene data show CDR1 as ENHRY and CDR2 as SYGVKD. The CDR3 totals 16 residues. CDR3: CAISGLDRGLAGELFF. The CDR3 DNA follows: TGTGCCATCAGTGGTCTGGACAGGGGGCTTGCCGGGGAGCTGTTTTTT.

This clonotype was seen ten or more times. The genes are TRBV7-2 and TRBJ2-2, with D possibly being TRBD2 (5 bases). Germline CDR1 SGHTA, CDR2 FQGNSA. V was cut by 5 bases and J by 0 bases, with 13 bases left in between. The CDR3 sequence is 16 residues long. The CDR3 bases are TGTGCCAGCAGCCGAACCGGGATCTCGAACACCGGGGAGCTGTTTTTT. Translated: CASSRTGISNTGELFF. The whole variable domain, filled in from reference TRBV7-2 and TRBJ2-2, reads GAGVSQSPSNKVTEKGKDVELRCDPISGHTALYWYRQSLGQGLEFLIYFQGNSAPDKSGLPSDRFSAERTGGSVSTLTIQRTQQEDSAVYLCASSRTGISNTGELFFGEGSRLTVL.

V usage is TRBV4-3 and J usage is TRBJ1-5; no firm D call. The V gene lost 4 bases and the J gene lost 5 bases, with 15 bases spanning the gap. The CDR3 runs 15 residues. Germline V gives CDR1 LGHNA, CDR2 YSLEER. CDR3 sequence reads: CASSRGLTPDQPQHF. CDR3 in DNA: TGCGCCAGCAGCCGTGGTCTGACGCCCGATCAGCCCCAGCATTTT.

This clonotype has a handful of counts. The chain combines TRBV20-1 with TRBJ1-1; TRBD1 agrees at 7 bases. This CDR3 region has 15 residues. Germline lookup yields CDR1 DFQATT and CDR2 SNEGSKA (reference sequence). With 0 bases clipped from V and 10 bases from J, the junction kept 14 bases outside the gene matches. The DNA for the CDR3 is TGCAGTGCTAGAGATCAGGGGGTCGACGGGGCGAGAGCTTTCTTT. Translated: CSARDQGVDGARAFF.

The chain joins TRBV20-1 to TRBJ2-1; 10 bases agree with TRBD2. Germline loops: CDR1 DFQATT, CDR2 SNEGSKA (reference sequence). The V gene end was trimmed by 6 bases and the J gene end by 8 bases; junction bases not matched to a gene: 10. The CDR3 extends over 14 amino acids. CDR3 nucleotides: TGCAGTGCCCCAAAGCGGGAGGGCCGGGATGAGCAGTTCTTC. This gives the protein CSAPKREGRDEQFF.

This clonotype was detected only a few times. This sequence joins TRBV11-2 and TRBJ1-2; D gene uncertain. With 2 bases removed from V and 7 bases from J, the gap between germline ends came to 11 bases. Germline V gives CDR1 SGHAT, CDR2 FQNNGV. CDR3 length: 13 residues. In DNA form, the CDR3 reads TGTGCCAGCAGCTTACGGGAGTCGGCTGGCTACACCTTC. It yields the protein CASSLRESAGYTF. The full variable domain, rest sourced from reference TRBV11-2 and TRBJ1-2, is EAGVAQSPRYKIIEKRQSVAFWCNPISGHATLYWYQQILGQGPKLLIQFQNNGVVDDSQLPKDRFSAERLKGVDSTLKIQPAKLEDSAVYLCASSLRESAGYTFGSGTRLTVV.

This chain joins TRBV10-3 and TRBJ2-5, with TRBD2 matching over 9 bases. J gave up 3 bases and V 5 bases, and 4 bases lay outside the gene matches. Germline V lookup: CDR1 ENHRY, CDR2 SYGVKD. This CDR3 has 14 residues. CDR3 region: CAISLAGTEETQYF. CDR3 nucleotides: TGTGCCATCAGTCTAGCGGGAACAGAAGAGACCCAGTACTTC.

This clonotype was detected ten times or more. The chain links TRBV18 to TRBJ2-5; the match to TRBD2 covers 12 bases. The CDR3 is 16 amino acids. Trimming cost V 2 bases and J 2 bases; bases outside gene matches: 3. Germline-derived CDR1 and CDR2 are KGHSH and LQKENI. The CDR3 loop reads CASSPSGTSGQETQYF. CDR3 in DNA: TGTGCCAGCTCACCATCCGGGACTAGCGGGCAAGAGACCCAGTACTTC.

This clonotype turned up a few times. This chain uses TRBV19 with TRBJ2-2; tentatively, D is TRBD2 (5 bases). Germline V gene sequence: CDR1 LNHDA, CDR2 SQIVND (reference sequence). The V end lost 3 bases, the J end lost 7 bases, and 9 bases lay between the germline ends. The CDR3 sequence is 13 residues long. CDR3 sequence (DNA): TGTGCCAGTAGTATGGGAGACGTCGGGGAGCTGTTTTTT. It translates to CASSMGDVGELFF.

This clonotype was detected ten times or more. The chain combines TRBV20-1 with TRBJ2-3; D is undetermined. Germline CDR1 and CDR2: DFQATT and SNEGSKA (reference sequence). The CDR3 has 13 residues. The CDR3 protein is CVARARSTDTQYF. DNA for the CDR3: TGCGTAGCTCGCGCGAGGAGCACAGATACGCAGTATTTT.